This is a list of T cell receptor beta chains from one sample in a study of regulatory T cells in long-lasting Graves disease. TCRdb passed the multiplex PCR reads through MiXCR, listing each CDR3 protein once. The sample consists of roughly 500,000 distinct CDR3 sequences, about 14% of them appearing once. In addition, the sample was reused for a study of T cells in Graves' hyperthyroidism and ophthalmopathy.

Specimen: peripheral blood mononuclear cells (PBMCs), collected at new diagnosis, from a patient treated with antithyroid drugs. The receptors come from a man younger than 45 with Graves disease. The CDR3 runs from the conserved cysteine through the conserved F or W. The order of the fields is J gene, D gene, clone size, V gene, CDR3 DNA, CDR3 protein. A D gene is named only where the DNA matches it firmly. Only part of the rows carry a size: once, few, many, or a class if the clone is expanded.

>TRBJ2-2|-|few|TRBV19
TGTGCCAGTAGTATGGGGAGGTCGAACACCGGGGAGCTGTTTTTT
CASSMGRSNTGELFF
>TRBJ1-2|-|-|TRBV6-6
TGTGCCAGCAGTTACTCGCAGGGACCCTACACTTATGGCTACACCTTC
CASSYSQGPYTYGYTF
>TRBJ2-7|-|few|TRBV4-1
TGCGCCAGCAGCCAAGTTGGGCTAGACTACGAGCAGTACTTC
CASSQVGLDYEQYF
>TRBJ2-1|TRBD2|many|TRBV29-1
TGCAGCGTGGATAGCGGGAGGCGGGGTAGCAATGAGCAGTTCTTC
CSVDSGRRGSNEQFF
>TRBJ1-1|-|-|TRBV10-3
TGTGCCATCAGTGAGACGGGACGGCACACTGAAGCTTTCTTT
CAISETGRHTEAFF
>TRBJ1-2|-|-|TRBV20-1
TGCAGTGCTCTAGAGAGGGGAATGGACTATGGCTACACCTTC
CSALERGMDYGYTF
>TRBJ1-1|-|few|TRBV19
TGTGCCAGTAGTAGCCGGGGCAGGGAGAACACTGAAGCTTTCTTT
CASSSRGRENTEAFF
>TRBJ2-5|-|-|TRBV29-1
TGCAGCGTGGGTTCCGGGACTCAGGCAGGAACCCAGTACTTC
CSVGSGTQAGTQYF
>TRBJ1-1|-|many|TRBV3-1
TGTGCCAGCAGCCAATACCAGACAGGCCCGAACACTGAAGCTTTCTTT
CASSQYQTGPNTEAFF
>TRBJ1-1|-|many|TRBV5-5
TGTGCCAGCAGCTTGTCGGAGGGCAACACTGAAGCTTTCTTT
CASSLSEGNTEAFF
>TRBJ2-3|-|many|TRBV5-1
TGCGCCAGCAGCTTCGACGCCCCCACAGATACGCAGTATTTT
CASSFDAPTDTQYF
>TRBJ2-5|-|many|TRBV7-9
TGTGCCAGCAGCTTGTATCAAAGGGTATCGGAGACCCAGTACTTC
CASSLYQRVSETQYF
>TRBJ2-7|-|-|TRBV5-5
TGTGCCAGCAGCCGGGACCAAGGCCGCTCCTACGAGCAGTACTTC
CASSRDQGRSYEQYF
>TRBJ1-1|-|many|TRBV5-1
TGCGCCAGCGCTGGGGAGGGAAAGAGCACTGAAGCTTTCTTT
CASAGEGKSTEAFF
>TRBJ1-1|-|many|TRBV3-1
TGTGCCAGCAGCCGCAGGGGTGGGGCTTTCTTT
CASSRRGGAFF
>TRBJ2-2|TRBD2|few|TRBV19
TGTGCCAGTAGTATAGATATCCTGATAGCGGGAGACAAGAGAAAGAACACCGGGGAGCTGTTTTTT
CASSIDILIAGDKRKNTGELFF
>TRBJ2-7|-|-|TRBV20-1
TGCAGTGCTAGCGCTGGGAGCTCCTACGAGCAGTACTTC
CSASAGSSYEQYF
>TRBJ2-1|-|many|TRBV5-5
TGTGCCAGCAGCCGCCCCTACAGGGCCCAGAATGAGCAGTTCTTC
CASSRPYRAQNEQFF
>TRBJ2-1|-|-|TRBV30
TGTGCCGGCCCCTTAGGTGCGGGGACATACAATGAGCAGTTCTTC
CAGPLGAGTYNEQFF
>TRBJ2-1|-|many|TRBV7-9
TGTGCCAGCAGCTTAGCGGTTCGGCGGGGCAATGAGCAGTTCTTC
CASSLAVRRGNEQFF
>TRBJ2-7|-|many|TRBV5-1
TGCGCCAGCAGCTTGAAGGGGGACGGATACGAGCAGTACTTC
CASSLKGDGYEQYF
>TRBJ2-1|TRBD2|many|TRBV6-1
TGTGCCAGCGGGTCCCTCGGGCGGGAGGTGGATGAGCAGTTCTTC
CASGSLGREVDEQFF
>TRBJ1-5|TRBD1|many|TRBV18
TGTGCCAGCTCACCAACCAGGGGGCTGAGCAATCAGCCCCAGCATTTT
CASSPTRGLSNQPQHF
>TRBJ1-6|-|many|TRBV27
TGTGCCAGCAGTGCTATGGACAGAACCTATAATTCACCCCTCCACTTT
CASSAMDRTYNSPLHF
>TRBJ2-3|TRBD1|few|TRBV30
TGTGCCTGGGACGGGACAGGGGTGCGCACAGATACGCAGTATTTT
CAWDGTGVRTDTQYF
>TRBJ1-1|TRBD1|many|TRBV29-1
TGCAGCGTTGAAGATCGGGCAGGGGGGCACACTGAAGCTTTCTTT
CSVEDRAGGHTEAFF
>TRBJ2-7|-|many|TRBV5-1
TGTGCCAGCAGCTTAGAATACGAGCAGTACTTC
CASSLEYEQYF
>TRBJ2-6|TRBD1|few|TRBV20-1
TGCAGTGCTAGAGACGGGGGACAGGTGCACGCTGGGGCCAACGTCCTGACTTTC
CSARDGGQVHAGANVLTF
>TRBJ2-1|-|many|TRBV29-1
TGCAGCGTCGCCCCGGCTAACGATGAGCAGTTCTTC
CSVAPANDEQFF
>TRBJ1-2|-|few|TRBV5-1
TGCGCCAGCAGCTTGGCGGGCAGCGATTATGGCTACACCTTC
CASSLAGSDYGYTF
>TRBJ2-7|TRBD2|many|TRBV11-2
TGTGCCAGCAGCTCGACGAGCCCCACTAGCGGCGCCTACGAGCAGTACTTC
CASSSTSPTSGAYEQYF
>TRBJ1-1|-|few|TRBV7-9
TGTGCCAGCAGCTTACCGGTAGCTTTCTTT
CASSLPVAFF
>TRBJ2-7|TRBD2|many|TRBV27
TGTGCCAGCAGTCCCTCGGGGGGGGGGACCTACGAGCAGTACTTC
CASSPSGGGTYEQYF
>TRBJ1-5|-|many|TRBV10-3
TGTGCCATCAGTGAGTCGGGAGGGGGAGGGGGTCAGCCCCAGCATTTT
CAISESGGGGGQPQHF
>TRBJ1-1|-|few|TRBV12-3/TRBV12-4
TGTGCCAGCAGACCAGGAGGGGTTTTGACTGAAGCTTTCTTT
CASRPGGVLTEAFF
>TRBJ1-1|-|-|TRBV18
TGTGGCAGCTCAATGGGGTCGGGACGTGAAGCTTTCTTT
CGSSMGSGREAFF
>TRBJ2-1|-|many|TRBV20-1
TGCAGTTCCCGGAGGGAATACGAGCAGTTCTTC
CSSRREYEQFF
>TRBJ2-7|TRBD2|many|TRBV30
TGTGCCTGGCAGAGACTAGCGGGAAGCAACGAGCAGTACTTC
CAWQRLAGSNEQYF
>TRBJ2-1|TRBD2|-|TRBV20-1
TGCAGTGCTCGACGGACTAGCGGGACCAACAATGAGCAGTTCTTC
CSARRTSGTNNEQFF
>TRBJ2-3|-|-|TRBV7-2
TGTGCCAGCAGCCACTGGGGGAGCACAGATACGCAGTATTTT
CASSHWGSTDTQYF
>TRBJ2-7|TRBD2|few|TRBV28
TGTGCCAGCAGTTTAAGCGGGAGCCTCTACGAGCAGTACTTC
CASSLSGSLYEQYF
>TRBJ1-3|-|few|TRBV14
TGTGCCAGCAGCCACAGGGGCATCGGAAACACCATATATTTT
CASSHRGIGNTIYF
>TRBJ1-2|-|many|TRBV20-1
TGCAGTGCTAGAAAACAGGGCGGCCATGGCTACACCTTC
CSARKQGGHGYTF
>TRBJ2-1|TRBD1|few|TRBV19
TGTGCCAGTAGTCCTACGACAGGGGCGATCAATGAGCAGTTCTTC
CASSPTTGAINEQFF
>TRBJ2-5|-|many|TRBV7-9
TGTGCCAGCAGCTTAGGAATAGCGCCTCGGGAGACCCAGTACTTC
CASSLGIAPRETQYF
>TRBJ2-1|TRBD1|-|TRBV25-1
TGTGCCAGCAGGACAGGGGTCGCATACAATGAGCAGTCCTTC
CASRTGVAYNEQSF
>TRBJ1-5|-|few|TRBV5-6
TGTGCCAGCAGCGAATTCGTGACGGATGGGCAGCCCCAGCATTTT
CASSEFVTDGQPQHF
>TRBJ2-7|TRBD2|few|TRBV6-5
TGTGCCAGCAGTTACTCCAGACTAGCGGGAGGCTACGAGCAGTACTTC
CASSYSRLAGGYEQYF
>TRBJ2-7|TRBD2|many|TRBV11-2
TGTGCCAGCAGCTTCGGGACTAGCGGGATAAGACACGAGCAGTACTTC
CASSFGTSGIRHEQYF
>TRBJ2-1|TRBD2|-|TRBV4-1
TGCGCCAGCAGCCGAGGACTAGCGGGGTCCGCCTCCTACAATGAGCAGTTCTTC
CASSRGLAGSASYNEQFF
>TRBJ2-3|-|many|TRBV30
TGTGCCTGGAGTGGCGGGTTAAAGAGGGATACGCAGTATTTT
CAWSGGLKRDTQYF
>TRBJ1-1|-|many|TRBV28
TGTGCCAGCAGTTTGGGGCGTCAATCGACCTCTTTCTTT
CASSLGRQSTSFF
>TRBJ1-1|-|-|TRBV30
TGTGCCTGGGAGGCGTGGGGGAACACTGAAGCTTTCTTT
CAWEAWGNTEAFF
>TRBJ2-1|-|many|TRBV6-1
TGTGCCAGCAGTCCACTCGTCGGGACAGGGACTAGCAGCTACAATGAGCAGTTCTTC
CASSPLVGTGTSSYNEQFF
>TRBJ1-1|TRBD1|-|TRBV10-2
TGCGCCAGCACCGCAAGCCGACAGGGGGCTAACACTGAAGCTTTCTTT
CASTASRQGANTEAFF
>TRBJ1-2|-|-|TRBV7-9
TGTGCCAGCGTTTCGTCAGGACCGAGTGGCTACACCTTC
CASVSSGPSGYTF
>TRBJ2-1|-|many|TRBV20-1
TGCAGTGCTAGAGAGGGTAAGAGGGACAATGAGCAGTTCTTC
CSAREGKRDNEQFF